This entry lists 28 T cell receptor beta chains sequenced from one sample in a study of OX40 agonist ivuxolimab in advanced cancers. Generated by immunoSEQ multiplex PCR, the TCRdb table keeps only in-frame clones and is missing some. The table shows 90,000 or so clones, with around 87% occurring only once. The source material was CD4+ or CD8+ T cells sorted from blood, sampled in a trial of the OX40 agonist ivuxolimab. Receptor source: an adult with an advanced solid tumor such as melanoma, head and neck, liver or kidney cancer.

This chain's CDR3 is CASSYLQGAPDTQYF. The CDR3 DNA sequence: TGTGCCAGCAGTTACTTGCAGGGGGCCCCAGATACGCAGTATTTT. The V gene is TRBV6-6, the J gene TRBJ2-3; 8 bases match TRBD1. The J segment lost 4 bases and the V segment lost 1 base, leaving 4 bases of the junction unmatched. Germline assignment: CDR1 MNHNY and CDR2 SVGAGI (reference sequence). The CDR3 extends over 15 amino acids.

This rearrangement joins TRBV5-1 to TRBJ2-3, with 7 bases aligning to TRBD2. With V trimmed by 0 bases and J by 1 base, 2 bases remained unmatched. Looked up from germline, CDR1 is SGHRS and CDR2 is YFSETQ. This CDR3 comprises 15 residues. CDR3 sequence (DNA): TGCGCCAGCAGCTTGGGCCGGGGGGGCACAGATACGCAGTATTTT. This translates into CASSLGRGGTDTQYF.

The chain recombines TRBV7-9 with TRBJ2-2; 11 bases line up with TRBD2. V trimming: 5 bases; J trimming: 4 bases; junction bases outside the gene matches: 15. The CDR3 consists of 19 residues. Per the germline V gene, CDR1 is SEHNR and CDR2 is FQNEAQ (reference sequence). The CDR3 bases are TGTGCCAGCAGCCCACCACTAGCGGGAGTATTTGAGGGCACCGGGGAGCTGTTTTTT. Translated, it gives CASSPPLAGVFEGTGELFF.

The V gene is TRBV27, the J gene TRBJ1-1, with D perhaps TRBD1 (5 bases). Between the trimmed V and J ends, which lost 6 bases and 0 bases, there was a span of 14 bases. The germline V gene has CDR1 MNHEY and CDR2 SMNVEV (reference sequence). CDR3 length: 15 amino acids. CDR3 nucleotide sequence: TGTGCCAGCAGGGGGCTCCGGTCCATGAACACTGAAGCTTTCTTT. This translates into CASRGLRSMNTEAFF.

This clone appeared once. The chain combines TRBV5-6 with TRBJ1-3; 10 nucleotides align to TRBD1. Germline-derived CDR1 and CDR2 are SGHDT and YYEEEE. Trimming at V came to 3 bases and at J to 0 bases, leaving 6 bases not matched to a gene. The length of the CDR3 is 17 residues. The CDR3 reads CASSSPGQGYSGNTIYF. CDR3 in DNA: TGTGCCAGCAGCTCGCCGGGACAGGGGTACTCTGGAAACACCATATATTTT.

The chain employs TRBV9 and TRBJ1-2; TRBD1 aligns across 8 bases. CDR1 and CDR2 from the germline V gene are SGDLS and YYNGEE. Trimming removed 0 bases from V and 4 bases from J; junction bases left unmatched: 8. CDR3 length: 16 residues. In DNA, the CDR3 is TGTGCCAGCAGCGTAGCCGGGACAGGTGCCCCCTATGGCTACACCTTC. This encodes CASSVAGTGAPYGYTF.

The chain combines TRBV27 with TRBJ2-5; D assignment may be TRBD1 or TRBD2 (5 bases each). The CDR3 covers 14 residues. Germline V lookup: CDR1 MNHEY, CDR2 SMNVEV (reference sequence). V lost 5 bases to trimming and J lost 4 bases, with 14 bases between them. In DNA form, the CDR3 reads TGTGCCAGCAGTAGGGCAGGGAGAGGAGAGACCCAGTACTTC. Translated, it gives CASSRAGRGETQYF.

This chain uses TRBV27 with TRBJ2-2, with 9 bases matching TRBD2. The CDR3 length is 16 residues. J was trimmed by 7 bases and V by 3 bases; bases with no gene match: 9. Germline CDR1 MNHEY, CDR2 SMNVEV (reference sequence). CDR3 coding DNA: TGTGCCAGCAGTTTCGCGGGAGGGCTATTGGGCGGGGAGCTGTTTTTT. It translates to CASSFAGGLLGGELFF.

CDR3 protein: CASVRVGGNQPQHF. DNA of the CDR3: TGTGCCAGTGTCAGGGTTGGGGGCAATCAGCCCCAGCATTTT. The gene calls are TRBV19 and TRBJ1-5; possible D gene TRBD1, 5 bases. Germline values: CDR1 LNHDA, CDR2 SQIVND (reference sequence). This CDR3 has 14 amino acids. Between the trimmed V and J ends, which lost 8 bases and 2 bases, there was a span of 13 bases.

This sequence joins TRBV6-1 and TRBJ1-1; tentatively, D is TRBD1 (6 bases). Germline V gives CDR1 MNHNS, CDR2 SASEGT. Trimming cost V 6 bases and J 11 bases, with 13 bases left between them. This CDR3 is 11 amino acids long. The CDR3 spells CASRDSWIAFF. The CDR3 coding sequence is TGTGCCAGCAGGGACAGTTGGATCGCTTTCTTT.

This clone is classed as medium-sized. The chain joins TRBV25-1 to TRBJ1-5; D might be TRBD1 (5 bases). In germline, CDR1 is MGHDK, CDR2 SYGVNS. This CDR3 is 13 amino acids long. Between the trimmed V and J ends, which lost 6 bases and 4 bases, there was a span of 10 bases. CDR3 sequence reads: CASSGGGNQPQHF. CDR3 coding DNA: TGTGCCAGCAGCGGGGGGGGGAATCAGCCCCAGCATTTT. Full variable domain (remainder filled in from reference TRBV25-1 and TRBJ1-5): EADIYQTPRYLVIGTGKKITLECSQTMGHDKMYWYQQDPGMELHLIHYSYGVNSTEKGDLSSESTVSRIRTEHFPLTLESARPSHTSQYLCASSGGGNQPQHFGDGTRLSIL.

V usage is TRBV11-3 and J usage is TRBJ2-3, with 13 bases identical to TRBD2. Germline V gene sequence: CDR1 SGHNT, CDR2 YENEEA. The J segment lost 2 bases and the V segment lost 5 bases, leaving 4 bases of the junction unmatched. This CDR3 region has 16 residues. In DNA, the CDR3 is TGTGCCAGCAGCCGAGGACTAGCGGGAGCCACAGATACGCAGTATTTT. This sequence encodes CASSRGLAGATDTQYF.

This chain uses TRBV30 with TRBJ2-7; the match to TRBD1 covers 7 bases. This CDR3 comprises 13 residues. The trim removed 1 base at V and 1 base at J, leaving 1 base unmatched. The germline V gene encodes CDR1 GTSNPN and CDR2 SVGIG (reference sequence). This CDR3 reads CAWSGDRSYEQYF. The CDR3 DNA reads as TGTGCCTGGAGTGGGGACAGATCCTACGAGCAGTACTTC.

The chain is built from TRBV5-6 and TRBJ1-5; weak D call: TRBD1 (6 bases). CDR1 is SGHDT and CDR2 is YYEEEE in the germline V gene. Trimming removed 0 bases at V and 1 base at J, with 8 bases between. The CDR3 sequence is 15 residues long. CDR3 in amino acids: CASSLGGGSNQPQHF. The CDR3 DNA is TGTGCCAGCAGCTTGGGAGGGGGAAGCAATCAGCCCCAGCATTTT.

The rearrangement uses TRBV19 and TRBJ2-7; D is possibly TRBD2 (5 bases). The CDR3 is 12 amino acids. Trimming removed 10 bases at V and 3 bases at J, with 13 bases between. In germline, CDR1 is LNHDA, CDR2 SQIVND (reference sequence). CDR3 sequence: CAIRSENYEQYV. In nucleotides, the CDR3 is TGTGCCATACGTAGCGAGAACTACGAGCAGTACGTC.

This chain uses TRBV4-3 with TRBJ2-7, with TRBD2 identical over 11 bases. The CDR3 is 16 residues long. Germline CDR1 reads LGHNA; CDR2 reads YSLEER. The V and J ends lost 3 bases and 0 bases, in that order; junction bases with no gene match: 4. CDR3 loop: CASSHGLAGSSYEQYV. Written as DNA, the CDR3 is TGCGCCAGCAGCCACGGACTAGCGGGTAGCTCCTACGAGCAGTACGTC.

The V call is TRBV25-1, the J call TRBJ2-3, with a possible D match to TRBD1 (6 bases). Germline V gene sequence: CDR1 MGHDK, CDR2 SYGVNS. This CDR3 spans 15 amino acids. V was shortened by 3 bases and J by 3 bases, with 13 bases between the two germline ends. DNA of the CDR3: TGTGCCAGCAGTGATTTGGACAGTGGAACAGATACGCAGTATTTT. Amino acids: CASSDLDSGTDTQYF.

This clone was found once. V usage is TRBV9 and J usage is TRBJ2-3; 8 nucleotides line up with TRBD2. Germline values: CDR1 SGDLS, CDR2 YYNGEE. J gave up 2 bases and V 4 bases, and 6 bases lay outside the gene matches. This CDR3 region has 15 residues. CDR3 sequence: CASSTLLADTDTQYF. The CDR3 DNA reads as TGTGCCAGCAGCACCCTACTAGCGGACACAGATACGCAGTATTTT.

The V and J genes are TRBV2 and TRBJ2-7; 10 positions match TRBD1. J was trimmed by 7 bases and V by 5 bases; bases with no gene match: 5. Germline CDR1 SNHLY, CDR2 FYNNEI. The CDR3 is 13 amino acids. CDR3 bases: TGTGCCAGCAGTCTTGACAGGGGGCGAGAGCAGTACTTC. Amino acids: CASSLDRGREQYF.

The V gene is TRBV7-9, the J gene TRBJ2-3; D not resolved. The CDR3 loop spans 11 amino acids. Germline V gene data show CDR1 as SEHNR and CDR2 as FQNEAQ (reference sequence). Trimming shortened V by 3 bases and J by 4 bases, and 2 bases separated the two germline ends. CDR3 sequence (DNA): TGTGCCAGCAGCTTCTCAGATACGCAGTATTTT. Its translation is CASSFSDTQYF.

CDR3 sequence: CASSGVTLNTGELFF. The CDR3 nucleotides read TGTGCCAGCAGCGGCGTCACCCTGAACACCGGGGAGCTGTTTTTT. The rearrangement uses TRBV2 and TRBJ2-2; D is undetermined. Trimming stripped 6 bases from V and 1 base from J, with 12 bases between. The CDR3 length is 15 residues. Germline loops: CDR1 SNHLY, CDR2 FYNNEI.

V and J are TRBV28 and TRBJ2-3; possible D gene TRBD2, 5 bases. The germline V gene has CDR1 MDHEN and CDR2 SYDVKM. V was clipped by 4 bases and J by 2 bases, with 16 bases between them. The CDR3 is made up of 16 amino acids. CDR3 nucleotide sequence: TGTGCCAGCAGTTCCCCAACCGGACTGTACACAGATACGCAGTATTTT. Its protein is CASSSPTGLYTDTQYF.

V is TRBV21-1 and J is TRBJ1-4. TRBV21-1 is listed as a pseudogene. This CDR3 contains 11 residues. The DNA for the CDR3 is TGTGCCAGCAGGACTCCCGAAAAACTGTTTTTT. Its translation is CASRTPEKLFF.

The chain recombines TRBV7-8 with TRBJ2-1; the D gene could be TRBD1 or TRBD2 (7 bases each). The CDR3 is 15 amino acids. Trimming took 5 bases from V and 2 from J, leaving 13 bases between them. Germline V gene lookup returns CDR1 SGHVS and CDR2 FQNEAQ. The CDR3 is CASSPGGGTYNEQFF. CDR3 nucleotide sequence: TGTGCCAGCAGCCCAGGGGGGGGCACCTACAATGAGCAGTTCTTC. Full variable domain (rest looked up from reference TRBV7-8 and TRBJ2-1): GAGVSQSPRYKVAKRGQDVALRCDPISGHVSLFWYQQALGQGPEFLTYFQNEAQLDKSGLPSDRFFAERPEGSVSTLKIQRTQQEDSAVYLCASSPGGGTYNEQFFGPGTRLTVL.

The chain employs TRBV5-8 and TRBJ1-3, with TRBD1 identical over 7 bases. There are 17 residues in the CDR3. J was trimmed by 0 bases and V by 4 bases; bases with no gene match: 10. Germline CDR1 is SGHTS and CDR2 is YDEGEE. The CDR3 nucleotides read TGTGCCAGCAGCCCGGGACCGGGACAGTTCTCTGGAAACACCATATATTTT. Residues: CASSPGPGQFSGNTIYF.

The J gene is TRBJ2-5, the V gene TRBV11-3, with D perhaps TRBD1 or TRBD2 (6 bases each). Germline V gene lookup returns CDR1 SGHNT and CDR2 YENEEA. The CDR3 loop spans 15 amino acids. Trimming cost V 4 bases and J 4 bases, with 16 bases left between them. CDR3 coding DNA: TGTGCCAGCAGCTCTGGGGGGCTTCTCACAGAGACCCAGTACTTC. As protein: CASSSGGLLTETQYF.

This rearrangement joins TRBV7-6 to TRBJ1-4; 8 bases are shared with TRBD1. In germline, CDR1 is SGHVS, CDR2 FNYEAQ. With V trimmed by 5 bases and J by 7 bases, 6 bases remained unmatched. The CDR3 totals 14 residues. The CDR3: CASSPGGMGEKLFF. Here the CDR3 DNA reads TGTGCCAGCAGCCCAGGGGGCATGGGTGAAAAACTGTTTTTT.

This sequence joins TRBV9 and TRBJ2-4, with TRBD2 identical over 10 bases. The V segment lost 0 bases and the J segment 7 bases; nucleotides outside the gene matches: 7. The CDR3 totals 16 residues. CDR1 is SGDLS and CDR2 is YYNGEE in the germline V gene. DNA of the CDR3: TGTGCCAGCAGCGTAGTGTCTAGCGGGAGCGGGAACATTCAGTACTTC. Its translation is CASSVVSSGSGNIQYF. Complete variable domain (other parts from reference TRBV9 and TRBJ2-4): DSGVTQTPKHLITATGQRVTLRCSPRSGDLSVYWYQQSLDQGLQFLIQYYNGEERAKGNILERFSAQQFPDLHSELNLSSLELGDSALYFCASSVVSSGSGNIQYFGAGTRLSVL.